The rows below give T cell receptor beta chains drawn from one sample of a study of T cell clusters in autoimmune cytopenias. Each CDR3 protein gets one entry in TCRdb, which reprocessed the multiplex PCR reads and gives no DNA. The sample table includes around 350 distinct CDR3 sequences. The sample was also linked to a second study, of T cell repertoires in aging, cancer and after chemotherapy.

Sequences were obtained from peripheral blood. The receptors were sampled from a human donor in good health. The CDR3 runs from the conserved cysteine through the conserved F or W. The size entry is marked missing in some rows and otherwise reads once, few, many or a size class.

TRBJ1-1,TRBV6-2/TRBV6-3,large,CASRSTGGLQENTEAFF
TRBJ2-5,TRBV6-6,-,CASSLGALTGQETQYF
TRBJ1-3,TRBV7-9,-,CASSSWDRERSVSSGNTIYF
TRBJ2-5,TRBV18,-,CASVGKLTETQYF
TRBJ1-4,TRBV5-3,-,CAITTGDNEKLFF
TRBJ2-6,TRBV27,large,CASSPTGVSGANVLTF
TRBJ2-7,TRBV19,large,CASSIWGEQYF
TRBJ2-1,TRBV12-5,-,CASGLQLATDEQFF
TRBJ2-7,TRBV7-9,large,CASSLDRGGSRDNEQYF
TRBJ1-2,TRBV27,-,CASGSNYGYTF
TRBJ1-5,TRBV19,-,CASRGAVGGSNQPQHF
TRBJ2-3,TRBV19,-,CASGGTGTDTQYF
TRBJ2-3,TRBV6-2/TRBV6-3,large,CASSSGTTDTQYF
TRBJ2-5,TRBV5-1,-,CASTENSRETQYF
TRBJ1-3,TRBV28,medium-sized,CASSLTAGSTGNTIYF
TRBJ1-2,TRBV5-5,-,CASSLAGGLDYGYTF
TRBJ2-1,TRBV19,medium-sized,CASTPRTSGVNEQFF
TRBJ2-7,TRBV14,-,CASSQGRRYEQYF
TRBJ2-5,TRBV11-1,-,CASSSSGYRETQYF
TRBJ1-2,TRBV7-2,-,CASSSLYGYTF
TRBJ2-3,TRBV20-1,-,CIAGWLAGSQYF
TRBJ2-7,TRBV19,hyperexpanded,CASSIMASIPAEQYF